One sample yielded the 5 T cell receptor beta chains listed below, sequenced in a study of OX40 agonist ivuxolimab in advanced cancers. TCRdb's table, derived via immunoSEQ multiplex PCR, lists solely in-frame clones and lacks some. The sample lists about 83,000 clones; around 86% were seen once. The starting material was CD4+ or CD8+ T cells sorted from blood, obtained in a trial of the OX40 agonist ivuxolimab. These receptors were obtained from an adult with an advanced solid tumor such as melanoma, head and neck, liver or kidney cancer.

This sequence joins TRBV7-2 and TRBJ1-3, with D unresolved. V was trimmed by 5 bases and J by 2 bases, leaving 10 bases between them. The CDR3 extends over 14 amino acids. Germline V gives CDR1 SGHTA, CDR2 FQGNSA. The CDR3 here is CASSPPNPGNTIYF. The CDR3 DNA is TGTGCCAGCAGCCCGCCCAACCCTGGAAACACCATATATTTT. The whole variable domain, filled in from reference TRBV7-2 and TRBJ1-3, reads GAGVSQSPSNKVTEKGKDVELRCDPISGHTALYWYRQSLGQGLEFLIYFQGNSAPDKSGLPSDRFSAERTGGSVSTLTIQRTQQEDSAVYLCASSPPNPGNTIYFGEGSWLTVV.

The rearrangement uses TRBV18 and TRBJ2-1; no definite D call. This CDR3 region has 12 residues. V lost 5 bases and J lost 7, with 9 bases in between. CDR1 is KGHSH, CDR2 LQKENI, per germline. The chain's CDR3 is CASSEIGNEQFF. CDR3 nucleotide sequence: TGTGCCAGCTCAGAGATCGGGAATGAGCAGTTCTTC.

The chain uses TRBV4-2 and TRBJ2-1, with D maybe TRBD2 (6 bases). V was pared by 4 bases and J by 9 bases, with 10 bases between. Germline lookup yields CDR1 LGHNA and CDR2 YNFKEQ. The CDR3 loop spans 12 amino acids. CDR3 amino acids: CASSPGLGEQFF. Written as DNA, the CDR3 is TGTGCCAGCAGCCCGGGACTGGGTGAGCAGTTCTTC.

This clone appeared a few times. The chain employs TRBV7-2 and TRBJ2-1; a possible D gene is TRBD2 (5 bases). The CDR3 loop spans 16 amino acids. V was trimmed by 5 bases and J by 2 bases, leaving 16 bases between them. The germline gives CDR1 SGHTA, CDR2 FQGNSA. In DNA, the CDR3 is TGTGCCAGCAGCCGCCTCCCCACCGGGACCTACAATGAGCAGTTCTTC. It specifies CASSRLPTGTYNEQFF.

The chain couples TRBV6-5 to TRBJ1-2; 7 bases are a match to TRBD1. The germline CDR1 and CDR2 sequences are MNHEY and SVGAGI. Trimming removed 7 bases from V and 10 bases from J; junction bases left unmatched: 9. The CDR3 has 12 residues. The CDR3 coding sequence is TGTGCCAGCACAACAGGGGAATTGTCCTACACCTTC. It specifies CASTTGELSYTF.